A single sample gave rise to the 19 T cell receptor beta chains below, sequenced in a study of kidney transplant recipient with SARS-CoV-2 infection. TCRdb called the reads again in MiXCR, with one record for every CDR3 protein. This table has 200,000 to 250,000 distinct CDR3 sequences, under 35% appearing once. The starting material was a blood sample, obtained at baseline and on day 111 from a kidney transplant recipient. The receptors derive from a young adult male patient who had COVID-19 and was a kidney transplant recipient. Some T cells here may be from the graft donor.

This clonotype was seen at least ten times. The V gene is TRBV20-1, the J gene TRBJ1-1; D is undetermined. The CDR3 totals 11 residues. Germline assignment: CDR1 DFQATT and CDR2 SNEGSKA (reference sequence). In DNA, the CDR3 is TGCAGCCCCCCAGGGAACACTGAAGCTTTCTTT. This translates into CSPPGNTEAFF.

As concerns this clonotype: Compared with germline, one end of the junction differs, possibly owing to a read error. The chain joins TRBV28 to TRBJ1-3; D uncertain. Germline V lookup: CDR1 MDHEN, CDR2 SYDVKM. The CDR3 spans 11 residues. CDR3 amino acids: CASSSENTIYF. CDR3 bases: TGTGCCAGCAGCTCTGAAAACACCATATATTTT.

This clonotype was counted at least ten times. The J gene is TRBJ2-1, the V gene TRBV6-6, with a tentative D call TRBD2 (6 bases). The V and J ends lost 6 bases and 13 bases respectively, with 16 bases between them. CDR1 and CDR2 from the germline V gene are MNHNY and SVGAGI (reference sequence). The CDR3 sequence is 12 residues long. CDR3 amino acids: CASRNSGGAQFF. The DNA for the CDR3 is TGTGCCAGCAGAAATAGCGGAGGAGCCCAGTTCTTC.

About this clonotype: A much larger clone sits a single nucleotide away, making a read error possible. The chain is built from TRBV3-1 and TRBJ2-5; no clear D gene. The CDR3 has 17 amino acids. V gave up 3 bases and J gave up 5 bases, with 22 bases separating them. CDR1 is LGHDT, CDR2 YNNKEL, per germline (reference sequence). In nucleotides, the CDR3 is TGTGCCAGCAGCCATTGGTCTCCCATTTGTTTCTCTGAGACCCAGTACTTC. Translation: CASSHWSPICFSETQYF.

This clonotype was recorded many times. The rearrangement links TRBV3-1 to TRBJ2-5; D remains unclear. From germline, CDR1 is LGHDT and CDR2 YNNKEL (reference sequence). The CDR3 has 17 amino acids. V was clipped by 5 bases and J by 5 bases, with 24 bases between them. The CDR3 DNA reads TGTGCCAGCAGCGTGGGGTTTCCCATTTCTTTCTCTGAGACCCAGTACTTC. Translating it yields CASSVGFPISFSETQYF.

This clonotype was counted many times. The chain is built from TRBV11-2 and TRBJ1-2; D is undetermined. This CDR3 spans 17 amino acids. V lost 5 bases and J 4 bases, leaving 23 bases between the germline ends. CDR1 is SGHAT and CDR2 is FQNNGV in the germline V gene. CDR3 region: CASSDWPTSRKTYGYTF. CDR3 coding DNA: TGTGCCAGCAGCGACTGGCCAACAAGCAGAAAGACCTATGGCTACACCTTC.

Turning to this clonotype: It may be a read error: a sequence one base away is much more abundant. The rearrangement links TRBV30 to TRBJ1-1; possible D gene TRBD1, 5 bases. From germline, CDR1 is GTSNPN and CDR2 SVGIG (reference sequence). The CDR3 is 11 residues long. CDR3 nucleotides: TGTGCCTGGAACAGGCCAAGTGAAGCTCTCTTT. Amino acid sequence: CAWNRPSEALF.

About this clonotype itself: A much more abundant neighbour one base away suggests this may be a read error. This rearrangement joins TRBV30 to TRBJ1-5; a weak D match, TRBD1 (6 bases). Looked up from germline, CDR1 is GTSNPN and CDR2 is SVGIG (reference sequence). CDR3 size: 14 residues. In DNA, the CDR3 is TGTGCCCGGAGTGAGGGGGGAAGCAATCAGCCCCAGCATTTT. Protein sequence: CARSEGGSNQPQHF.

This rearrangement joins TRBV28 to TRBJ2-4; 10 bases are shared with TRBD1. The trim removed 7 bases at V and 6 bases at J, leaving 9 bases unmatched. CDR1 MDHEN and CDR2 SYDVKM come from the germline V gene. This CDR3 spans 15 amino acids. DNA for the CDR3: TGTGCCAGCACCCAGGCCGGACAGGGGGGAAACATTCAGTACTTC. It specifies CASTQAGQGGNIQYF.

Regarding this clonotype: This may be a read error: a much more frequent sequence differs by one nucleotide. This chain connects TRBV7-6 to TRBJ2-4, with a tentative D call TRBD2 (6 bases). The J call may be in error: the DNA end matches TRBJ2-7 better. Germline V CDR1 and CDR2: SGHVS, FNYEAQ. This CDR3 comprises 13 residues. In nucleotides, the CDR3 is TGTGCCAGCAGCCGCGGGGTGAATTACGAGCAGTACTTC. Translation: CASSRGVNYEQYF.

The table lists this clonotype with many counts. J is TRBJ1-6 and V is TRBV18; a weak D match, TRBD1 (6 bases). The length of the CDR3 is 18 residues. Trimming removed 0 bases from V and 0 bases from J, with 12 bases in between. Germline CDR1 is KGHSH and CDR2 is LQKENI. CDR3 bases: TGTGCCAGCTCACCACCGGGGACACTTAGCTCCTATAATTCACCCCTCCACTTT. It encodes CASSPPGTLSSYNSPLHF.

Comment on this clonotype: A much larger clone is a single base away; this may be a read error. V gene TRBV11-3 combines with J gene TRBJ2-1, with D uncertain. Trimming pared 10 bases from V and 8 bases from J, leaving 12 bases between. Germline assignment: CDR1 SGHNT and CDR2 YENEEA. The CDR3 is made up of 11 amino acids. The CDR3 DNA sequence: TGTGCCACCCGAATAAGGCATGAGCAGTTCTTC. Residues: CATRIRHEQFF.

This clonotype came up many times. The chain uses TRBV29-1 and TRBJ1-1; D might be TRBD1 (5 bases). This CDR3 spans 11 amino acids. Trimming took 5 bases from V and 8 from J, leaving 12 bases between them. CDR1 and CDR2 (germline): SQVTM, ANQGSEA. DNA for the CDR3: TGCAGCGTTCCGGGGGATACCGAAGCTTTCTTT. Its translation: CSVPGDTEAFF.

This clonotype occurred many times. This chain uses TRBV7-8 with TRBJ1-2, with D unresolved. Trimming pared 5 bases from V and 4 bases from J, leaving 23 bases between. Germline lookup yields CDR1 SGHVS and CDR2 FQNEAQ. The CDR3 runs 17 residues. The CDR3: CASSDFRFTRKTYGYTF. The DNA of the CDR3 is TGTGCCAGCAGCGACTTCAGGTTTACCCGAAAGACCTATGGCTACACCTTC.

This clonotype was detected once. A much larger clone sits a single nucleotide away, making a read error possible. This chain links TRBV2 with TRBJ1-1; D call uncertain. CDR1 and CDR2 from the germline V gene are SNHLY and FYNNEI. This CDR3 has 13 amino acids. Here the CDR3 reads CASSDGSNTETFF. CDR3 bases: TGTGCCAGCAGTGATGGTTCGAACACTGAAACTTTCTTT.

This clonotype was recorded many times. This sequence joins TRBV20-1 and TRBJ1-1; 10 bases line up with TRBD1. The J segment lost 1 base and the V segment lost 1 base, leaving 3 bases of the junction unmatched. This CDR3 is built from 15 residues. The germline gives CDR1 DFQATT, CDR2 SNEGSKA (reference sequence). The CDR3, as DNA: TGCAGTGCTAGAGCCCGGACAGGGGGGAACACTGAAGCTTTCTTT. Translated, it gives CSARARTGGNTEAFF.

The sample holds one count of this clonotype. A much bigger clone sits one base away, suggesting this may be a read error. The genes are TRBV6-5 and TRBJ2-7; D gene ambiguous. The germline CDR1 and CDR2 sequences are MNHEY and SVGAGI. CDR3 length: 13 residues. This chain's CDR3 is CANSFADTYEQYF. The CDR3 bases are TGTGCCAACAGTTTCGCCGACACCTACGAGCAGTACTTC.

The J gene is TRBJ1-2, the V gene TRBV19, with D hard to call. V gave up 5 bases and J gave up 4 bases, with 23 bases separating them. CDR3 length equals 17 residues. From germline, CDR1 is LNHDA and CDR2 SQIVND (reference sequence). The DNA of the CDR3 is TGTGCCAGTAGTTGCCTCTTGACAAATCGAAAGACCTATGGCTACACCTTC. It encodes CASSCLLTNRKTYGYTF.

On this clonotype itself: Just one base apart from a much larger clone, this may be a read error. This CDR3 is missing its conserved last phenylalanine or tryptophan, likely due to a read error. Because the CDR3's place on the DNA is in doubt, the DNA is left out and the CDR3 is given as listed by TCRdb. J is TRBJ2-1 and V is TRBV21-1; the table's D call TRBD1 went unverified against the DNA. TRBV21-1 is deemed a pseudogene. The CDR3 adds up to 20 amino acids, both ends counted. This CDR3 reads CASSKSEQGQRSIGYNEQFL.